This TCR beta chain came from a study of neoadjuvant anti-PD-1 for oral cavity cancer. Study overall: Patients without progression got a fourth dose around day 43. Broader study findings: Treg/Th17 ratio rose with pretreatment blood and fell with post-treatment tumor TCRbeta clonality.

Time point reported: after neoadjuvant nivolumab, at surgical resection. The patients had HPV-negative, locally advanced oral cavity squamous cell carcinoma. No culture or expansion preceded analysis of these blood cells. As regards this clone: Its antigen is not known.

Sequenced by immunoSEQ multiplex PCR; TCRdb stores in-frame clones only, minus some. The sample includes 7,500 to 10,000 clones, 65% to 70% seen only once; the top ten take roughly 4.3%. The receptor was isolated from a person aged 35 to 85 with oral cavity squamous cell carcinoma. The sample was PBMCs, taken after nivolumab (anti-PD-1) treatment.

In DNA, the CDR3 is TGTGCCAGCAGCGTAGCCGGGACGAACTACGAGCAGTACTTC. This translates into CASSVAGTNYEQYF. This chain uses TRBV9 with TRBJ2-7; D may match TRBD1 or TRBD2 (5 bases each). This CDR3 comprises 14 residues. Trimming took 0 bases from V and 3 from J, leaving 10 bases between them. CDR1 SGDLS and CDR2 YYNGEE come from the germline V gene.